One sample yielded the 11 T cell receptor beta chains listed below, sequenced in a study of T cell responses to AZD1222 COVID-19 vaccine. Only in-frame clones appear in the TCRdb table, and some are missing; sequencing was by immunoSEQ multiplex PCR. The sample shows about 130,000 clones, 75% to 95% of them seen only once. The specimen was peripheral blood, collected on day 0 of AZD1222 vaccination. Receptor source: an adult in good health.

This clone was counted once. The CDR3: CASSNPTGHSGEQYF. As DNA, the CDR3 is TGTGCCAGTAGCAACCCAACAGGGCACTCGGGTGAGCAGTACTTC. This chain links TRBV19 with TRBJ2-7, with D possibly being TRBD1 (6 bases). The CDR3 has 15 residues. Germline values: CDR1 LNHDA, CDR2 SQIVND (reference sequence). The V and J ends lost 6 bases and 7 bases respectively, with 22 bases between them.

In DNA form, the CDR3 reads TGTGCCAGCACGACAGGGGATAACTATGGCTACACCTTC. This gives the protein CASTTGDNYGYTF. The V and J genes are TRBV2 and TRBJ1-2, with 8 bases identical to TRBD1. This CDR3 spans 13 amino acids. Germline V CDR1 and CDR2: SNHLY, FYNNEI. V was clipped by 7 bases and J by 1 base; unmatched bases: 2.

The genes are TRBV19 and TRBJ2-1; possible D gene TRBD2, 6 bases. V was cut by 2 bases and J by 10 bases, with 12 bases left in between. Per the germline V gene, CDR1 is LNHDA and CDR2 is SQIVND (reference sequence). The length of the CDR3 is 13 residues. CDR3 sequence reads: CASSISPGREQFF. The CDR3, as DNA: TGTGCCAGTAGTATAAGTCCGGGGAGGGAGCAGTTCTTC.

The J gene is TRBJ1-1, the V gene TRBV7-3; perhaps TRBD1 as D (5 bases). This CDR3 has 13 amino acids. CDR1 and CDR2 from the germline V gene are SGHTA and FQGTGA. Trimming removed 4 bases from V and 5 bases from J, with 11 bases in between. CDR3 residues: CASSSLDKTEAFF. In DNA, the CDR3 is TGTGCCAGCAGCTCCCTGGACAAAACTGAAGCTTTCTTT.

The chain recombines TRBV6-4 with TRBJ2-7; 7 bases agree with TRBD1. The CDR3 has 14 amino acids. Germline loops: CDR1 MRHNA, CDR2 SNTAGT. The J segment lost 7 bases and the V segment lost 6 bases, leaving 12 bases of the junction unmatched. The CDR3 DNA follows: TGTGCCAGCAGGACAGGGTTTTGTGTATTGGAGCAGTACTTC. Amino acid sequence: CASRTGFCVLEQYF.

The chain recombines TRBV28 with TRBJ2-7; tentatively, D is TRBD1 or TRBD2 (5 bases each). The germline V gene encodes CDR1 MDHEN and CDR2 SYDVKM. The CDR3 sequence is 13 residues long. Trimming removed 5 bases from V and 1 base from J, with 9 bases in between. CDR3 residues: CASSRDPSYEQYF. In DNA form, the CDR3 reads TGTGCCAGCAGTAGGGACCCATCCTACGAGCAGTACTTC.

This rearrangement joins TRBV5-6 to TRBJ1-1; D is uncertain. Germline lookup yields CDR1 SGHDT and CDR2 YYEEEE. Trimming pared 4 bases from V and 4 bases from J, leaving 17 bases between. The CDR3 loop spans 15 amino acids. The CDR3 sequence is CASSPRGGMGTEAFF. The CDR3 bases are TGTGCCAGCAGCCCCCGAGGAGGGATGGGCACTGAAGCTTTCTTT.

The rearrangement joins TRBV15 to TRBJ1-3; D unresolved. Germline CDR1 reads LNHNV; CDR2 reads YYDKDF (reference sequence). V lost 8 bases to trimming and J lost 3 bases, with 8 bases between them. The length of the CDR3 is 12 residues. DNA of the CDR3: TGTGCCACCGGTGGCTTTGGAAACACCATATATTTT. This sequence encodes CATGGFGNTIYF.

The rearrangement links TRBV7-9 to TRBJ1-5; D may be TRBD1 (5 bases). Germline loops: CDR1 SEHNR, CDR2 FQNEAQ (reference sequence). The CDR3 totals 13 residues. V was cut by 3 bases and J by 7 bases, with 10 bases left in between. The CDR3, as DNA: TGTGCCAGCAGCTTTGACGAGGGGCAGCCCCAGCATTTT. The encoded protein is CASSFDEGQPQHF. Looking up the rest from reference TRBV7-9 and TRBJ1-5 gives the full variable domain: DTGVSQNPRHKITKRGQNVTFRCDPISEHNRLYWYRQTLGQGPEFLTYFQNEAQLEKSRLLSDRFSAERPKGSFSTLEIQRTEQGDSAMYLCASSFDEGQPQHFGDGTRLSIL.

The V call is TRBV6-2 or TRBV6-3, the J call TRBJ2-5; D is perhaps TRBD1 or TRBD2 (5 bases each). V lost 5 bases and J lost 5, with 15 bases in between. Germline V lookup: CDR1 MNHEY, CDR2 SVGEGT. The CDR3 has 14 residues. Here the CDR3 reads CASSAEPGTETQYF. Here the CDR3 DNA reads TGTGCCAGCAGTGCAGAGCCGGGGACGGAGACCCAGTACTTC.

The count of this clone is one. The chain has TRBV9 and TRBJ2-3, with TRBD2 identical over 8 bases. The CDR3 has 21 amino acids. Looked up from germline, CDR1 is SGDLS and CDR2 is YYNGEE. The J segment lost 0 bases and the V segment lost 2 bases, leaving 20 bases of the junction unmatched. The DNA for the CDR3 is TGTGCCAGCAGCGTTAACAAAGATAGCGGGGTGCCGTTCACTAGCACAGATACGCAGTATTTT. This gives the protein CASSVNKDSGVPFTSTDTQYF.